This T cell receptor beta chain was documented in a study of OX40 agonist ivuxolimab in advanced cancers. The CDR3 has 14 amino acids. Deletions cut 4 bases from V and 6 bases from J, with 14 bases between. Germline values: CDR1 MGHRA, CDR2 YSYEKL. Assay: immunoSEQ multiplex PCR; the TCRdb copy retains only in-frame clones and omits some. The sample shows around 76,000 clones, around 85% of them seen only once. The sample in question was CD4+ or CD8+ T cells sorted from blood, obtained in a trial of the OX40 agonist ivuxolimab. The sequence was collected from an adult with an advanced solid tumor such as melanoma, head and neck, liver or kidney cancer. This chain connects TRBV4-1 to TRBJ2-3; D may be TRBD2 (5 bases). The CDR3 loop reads CASSRASGSDTQYF. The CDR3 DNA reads TGCGCCAGCAGCCGAGCGAGCGGCTCCGATACGCAGTATTTT.